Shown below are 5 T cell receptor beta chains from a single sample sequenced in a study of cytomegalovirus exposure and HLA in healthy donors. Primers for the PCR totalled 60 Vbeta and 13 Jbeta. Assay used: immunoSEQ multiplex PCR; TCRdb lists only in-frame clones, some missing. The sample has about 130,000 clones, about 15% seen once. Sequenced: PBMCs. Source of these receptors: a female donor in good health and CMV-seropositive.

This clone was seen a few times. The CDR3 loop is CASSPGTGSYEQYF. Written as DNA, the CDR3 is TGTGCCAGCAGTCCCGGGACAGGATCCTACGAGCAGTACTTC. This chain links TRBV6-5 with TRBJ2-5; 8 positions match TRBD1. The tail of the sequence fits TRBJ2-7 better, so the J call may be wrong. This CDR3 is built from 14 residues. CDR1 is MNHEY, CDR2 SVGAGI, per germline.

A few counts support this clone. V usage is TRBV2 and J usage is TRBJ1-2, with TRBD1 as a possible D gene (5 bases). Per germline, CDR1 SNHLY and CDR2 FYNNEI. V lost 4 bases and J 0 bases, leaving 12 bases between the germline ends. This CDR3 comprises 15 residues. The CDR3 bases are TGTGCCAGCAGTGCGATGGGGCCTCCTAACTATGGCTACACCTTC. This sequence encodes CASSAMGPPNYGYTF.

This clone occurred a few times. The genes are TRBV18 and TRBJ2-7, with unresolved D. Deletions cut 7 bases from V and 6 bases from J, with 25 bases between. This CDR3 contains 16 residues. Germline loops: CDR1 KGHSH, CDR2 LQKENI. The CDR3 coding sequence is TGTGCCAGCTACATCCCACGAACATGGCTCTTCCCCGAGCAGTACTTC. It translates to CASYIPRTWLFPEQYF.

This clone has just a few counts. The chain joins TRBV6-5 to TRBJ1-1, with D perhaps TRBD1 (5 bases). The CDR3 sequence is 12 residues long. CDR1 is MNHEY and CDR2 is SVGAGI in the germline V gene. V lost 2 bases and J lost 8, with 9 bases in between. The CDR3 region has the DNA TGTGCCAGCAGTTACAGGAGGGGAGAAGCTTTCTTT. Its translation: CASSYRRGEAFF.

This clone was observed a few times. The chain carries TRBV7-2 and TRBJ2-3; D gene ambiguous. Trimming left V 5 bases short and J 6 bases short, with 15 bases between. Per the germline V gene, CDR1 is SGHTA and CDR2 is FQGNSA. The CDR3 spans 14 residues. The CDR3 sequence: CASSAPGLPDTQYF. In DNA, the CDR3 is TGTGCCAGCAGCGCCCCCGGTCTACCCGATACGCAGTATTTT.